These T cell receptor beta chains were read from a single sample in a study of cytomegalovirus exposure and HLA in healthy donors. TCRdb's table, derived via immunoSEQ multiplex PCR, lists solely in-frame clones and lacks some. The table has around 230,000 clones, over 75% seen once. What was sequenced was PBMCs. The receptors here all came from a boy between 10 and 17 years old in good health and CMV-seronegative. Both conserved end residues are part of each CDR3.

v_gene: TRBV27
len: 13
j_gene: TRBJ2-2
CDR3aa: CASSLIDTGELFF

v_gene: TRBV6-1
len: 15
j_gene: TRBJ2-7
CDR3aa: CASSEGHYSSYEQYF

v_gene: TRBV21-1
len: 15
j_gene: TRBJ2-7
CDR3aa: CASSKVGLAGNEQYF

v_gene: TRBV30
len: 17
j_gene: TRBJ2-1
CDR3aa: CALTSSGTGGLYNEQFF

v_gene: TRBV5-6
len: 14
j_gene: TRBJ2-5
CDR3aa: CASSLGARQETQYF

v_gene: TRBV27
len: 15
j_gene: TRBJ1-1
CDR3aa: CASSPPGTANTEAFF

v_gene: TRBV5-1
len: 15
j_gene: TRBJ1-4
CDR3aa: CASSKLGGANEKLFF

v_gene: TRBV9
len: 16
j_gene: TRBJ2-1
CDR3aa: CASSVELMGLIDEQFF

v_gene: TRBV5-4
len: 13
j_gene: TRBJ1-2
CDR3aa: CASSFDRGIGYTF

v_gene: TRBV18
len: 13
j_gene: TRBJ1-2
CDR3aa: CASSPYRPYGYTF

v_gene: TRBV9
len: 15
j_gene: TRBJ2-1
CDR3aa: CASSVAEGGFNEQFF

v_gene: TRBV6-1
len: 14
j_gene: TRBJ2-3
CDR3aa: CASSLQGVTDTQYF

v_gene: TRBV27
len: 16
j_gene: TRBJ2-4
CDR3aa: CASSNQGVAVGSFQYF

v_gene: TRBV6-6
len: 14
j_gene: TRBJ1-2
CDR3aa: CASRAGTGAYGYTF

v_gene: TRBV29-1
len: 12
j_gene: TRBJ2-7
CDR3aa: CSVSRTAYEQYF

v_gene: TRBV5-1
len: 14
j_gene: TRBJ1-1
CDR3aa: CASSFIGIDTEAFF

v_gene: TRBV6-5
len: 15
j_gene: TRBJ2-5
CDR3aa: CASSSLDRPQETQYF

v_gene: TRBV29-1
len: 13
j_gene: TRBJ1-1
CDR3aa: CSVQGLLNTEAFF

v_gene: TRBV18
len: 14
j_gene: TRBJ2-7
CDR3aa: CASSQGTGFYEQYF

v_gene: TRBV29-1
len: 13
j_gene: TRBJ1-1
CDR3aa: CSVEIIGGTEAFF

v_gene: TRBV30
len: 14
j_gene: TRBJ2-1
CDR3aa: CAWSRDGGVDEQFF

v_gene: TRBV6-1
len: 13
j_gene: TRBJ2-7
CDR3aa: CASKGGGSYEQYF

v_gene: TRBV5-1
len: 17
j_gene: TRBJ1-2
CDR3aa: CASSLMSGDGANYGYTF

v_gene: TRBV4-1
len: 17
j_gene: TRBJ1-4
CDR3aa: CASSQGQGARNNEKLFF

v_gene: TRBV6-4
len: 17
j_gene: TRBJ2-6
CDR3aa: CASSDTTRPPGANVLTF

v_gene: TRBV15
len: 15
j_gene: TRBJ1-2
CDR3aa: CATSRVDRVNYGYTF

v_gene: TRBV27
len: 14
j_gene: TRBJ1-2
CDR3aa: CASSFVSGNYGYTF

v_gene: TRBV5-6
len: 16
j_gene: TRBJ2-1
CDR3aa: CASSSAVEAAYNEQFF